Here is one T cell receptor beta chain with its context. Antigen unknown. This sample is part of a study of Tregs in tolerant kidney transplant recipients. Unstimulated Tregs (CD4+CD25+CD127-) and CD4+CD25- non-Tregs were sorted from PBMCs. The CDR3 is 17 amino acids. Germline trimming cut 0 bases from V and 2 bases from J; bases unmatched to any gene: 1. Germline V lookup: CDR1 SGHRS, CDR2 YFSETQ. Study-level points and caveats: Changing PCR primers prevented nucleotide comparison between some patients' samples. Biological reproducibility was not directly addressed, but technical replication error appeared minimal. Few patients were studied, so findings need validation in larger groups.

Produced via immunoSEQ multiplex PCR; TCRdb's table is partial and in-frame only. This table has around 66,000 clones, approximately 85% appearing once. The sample here was Tregs from blood, taken before the transplant. The clonotype was recovered from a human donor who received a combined kidney and bone marrow transplant. The J gene is TRBJ2-3, the V gene TRBV5-1, with 15 bases aligning to TRBD2. The CDR3 coding sequence is TGCGCCAGCAGCTTGGGGACTAGCGGGAGGGCCACAGATACGCAGTATTTT. Translation gives CASSLGTSGRATDTQYF. Full variable domain (remainder filled in from reference TRBV5-1 and TRBJ2-3): KAGVTQTPRYLIKTRGQQVTLSCSPISGHRSVSWYQQTPGQGLQFLFEYFSETQRNKGNFPGRFSGRQFSNSRSEMNVSTLELGDSALYLCASSLGTSGRATDTQYFGPGTRLTVL.